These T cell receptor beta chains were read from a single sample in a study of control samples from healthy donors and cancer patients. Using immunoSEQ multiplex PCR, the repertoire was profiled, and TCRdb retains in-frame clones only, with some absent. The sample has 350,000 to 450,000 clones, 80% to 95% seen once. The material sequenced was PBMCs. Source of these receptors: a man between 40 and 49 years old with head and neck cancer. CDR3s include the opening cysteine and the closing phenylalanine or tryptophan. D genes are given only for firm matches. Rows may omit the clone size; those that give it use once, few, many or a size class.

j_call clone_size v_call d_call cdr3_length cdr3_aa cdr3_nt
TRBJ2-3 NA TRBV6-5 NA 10 CASIRDTQYF TGTGCCAGCATACGGGATACGCAGTATTTT
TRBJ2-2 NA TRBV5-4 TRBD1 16 CASSGTGAVGTGELFF TGTGCCAGCAGCGGAACAGGGGCAGTTGGGACCGGGGAGCTGTTTTTT
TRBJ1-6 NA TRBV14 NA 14 CASSLDSGNSPLHF TGTGCCAGCAGCCTGGACAGCGGTAATTCACCCCTCCACTTT
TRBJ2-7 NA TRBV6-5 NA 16 CASSYSASASSYEQYF TGTGCCAGCAGTTACTCGGCTAGCGCGAGCTCCTACGAGCAGTACTTC
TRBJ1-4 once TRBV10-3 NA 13 CAITPGGFEKLFF TGTGCCATCACCCCGGGGGGGTTCGAAAAACTGTTTTTT
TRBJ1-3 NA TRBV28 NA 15 CASSSDRASGNTIYF TGTGCCAGCAGCTCGGACAGAGCCTCTGGAAACACCATATATTTT
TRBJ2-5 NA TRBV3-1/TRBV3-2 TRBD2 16 CASSQRSGGLQETQYF TGTGCCAGCAGCCAGCGTAGCGGGGGGCTACAAGAGACCCAGTACTTC
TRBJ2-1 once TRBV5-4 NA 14 CASSLGGEGNEQFF TGTGCCAGCAGCTTAGGGGGAGAGGGTAATGAGCAGTTCTTC
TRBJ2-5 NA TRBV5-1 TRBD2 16 CASSSERGDPQETQYF TGCGCCAGCAGCTCCGAACGGGGGGATCCCCAAGAGACCCAGTACTTC
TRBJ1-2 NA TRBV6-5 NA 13 CASSLPGYYGYTF TGTGCCAGCAGCCTCCCCGGGTACTATGGCTACACCTTC
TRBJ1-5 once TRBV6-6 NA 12 CAISGPHQPQHF TGTGCCATATCCGGGCCCCATCAGCCCCAGCATTTT
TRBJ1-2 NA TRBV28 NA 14 CASGPPRGGYGYTF TGTGCCAGTGGACCCCCGAGGGGAGGGTATGGCTACACCTTC
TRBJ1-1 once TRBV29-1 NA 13 CSVVTGGGTEAFF TGCAGCGTTGTGACAGGCGGGGGCACTGAAGCTTTCTTT
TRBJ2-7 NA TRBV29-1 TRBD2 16 CSVNAGTSGRANEQYF TGCAGCGTAAATGCCGGGACTAGCGGGAGGGCCAATGAGCAGTACTTC
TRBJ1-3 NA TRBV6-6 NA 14 CAILAGGSGNTIYF TGTGCCATTTTAGCCGGGGGTTCTGGAAACACCATATATTTT
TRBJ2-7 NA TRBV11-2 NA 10 CASSLNEQYF TGTGCCAGCAGCTTAAACGAGCAGTACTTC
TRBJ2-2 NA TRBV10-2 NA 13 CASSVGGPGELFF TGCGCCAGCAGTGTCGGGGGGCCCGGGGAGCTGTTTTTT
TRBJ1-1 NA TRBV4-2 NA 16 CASSQVAGAGNTEAFF TGTGCCAGCAGCCAAGTTGCAGGCGCAGGGAACACTGAAGCTTTCTTT
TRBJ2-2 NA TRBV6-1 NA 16 CASSEIGTSNTGELFF TGTGCCAGCAGTGAAATAGGGACATCTAACACCGGGGAGCTGTTTTTT
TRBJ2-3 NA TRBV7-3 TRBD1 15 CASSLRGTGPDTQYF TGTGCCAGCAGCTTACGTGGGACAGGGCCAGATACGCAGTATTTT
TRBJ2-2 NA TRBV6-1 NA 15 CASKDTGFFTGELFF TGTGCCAGCAAGGATACAGGGTTTTTCACCGGGGAGCTGTTTTTT
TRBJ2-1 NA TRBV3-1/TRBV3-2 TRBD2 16 CASSPWTSGSYNEQFF TGTGCCAGCAGCCCATGGACTAGCGGGTCCTACAATGAGCAGTTCTTC
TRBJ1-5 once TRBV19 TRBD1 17 CASSARTGDSSNQPQHF TGTGCCAGTAGTGCCCGAACAGGGGATTCGAGCAATCAGCCCCAGCATTTT
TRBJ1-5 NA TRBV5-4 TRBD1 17 CASSLNQPGQGNQPQHF TGTGCCAGCAGCTTGAATCAACCGGGACAGGGCAATCAGCCCCAGCATTTT
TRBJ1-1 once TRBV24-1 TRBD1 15 CATSDTTGGNTEAFF TGTGCCACCAGTGATACTACAGGGGGGAACACTGAAGCTTTCTTT
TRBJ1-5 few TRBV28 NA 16 CASSLTQGGFFQPQHF TGTGCCAGCAGTTTAACACAGGGAGGATTCTTTCAGCCCCAGCATTTT
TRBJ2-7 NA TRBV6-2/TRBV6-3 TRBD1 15 CASSPDRATLYEQYF TGTGCCAGCAGTCCGGACAGGGCGACTTTGTACGAGCAGTACTTC
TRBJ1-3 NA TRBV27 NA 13 CASSLGQGNTIYF TGTGCCAGCAGTTTAGGGCAGGGAAACACCATATATTTT
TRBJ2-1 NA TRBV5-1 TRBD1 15 CASRPWTGGYNEQFF TGCGCCAGCAGACCTTGGACAGGGGGCTACAATGAGCAGTTCTTC
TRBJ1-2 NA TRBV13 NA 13 CASSLGFGYGYTF TGTGCCAGCAGCTTGGGTTTTGGCTATGGCTACACCTTC
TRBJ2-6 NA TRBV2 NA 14 CASRYSAGANVLTF TGTGCCAGCAGATACAGCGCTGGGGCCAACGTCCTGACTTTC
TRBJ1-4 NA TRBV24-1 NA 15 CATSVGGRRDEKLFF TGTGCCACCAGTGTTGGTGGCAGGCGTGATGAAAAACTGTTTTTT
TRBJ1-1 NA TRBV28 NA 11 CASIYMGEAFF TGTGCCAGCATCTATATGGGTGAAGCTTTCTTT
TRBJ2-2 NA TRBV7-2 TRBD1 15 CASSLGTGNSGELFF TGTGCCAGCAGCTTAGGGACAGGGAACTCCGGGGAGCTGTTTTTT
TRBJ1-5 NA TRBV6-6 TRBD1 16 CASSRKGARDNQPQHF TGTGCCAGCAGTCGCAAGGGGGCGCGGGACAATCAGCCCCAGCATTTT